The clone carrying this T cell receptor beta chain has a handful of counts. CDR3 length: 14 amino acids. The source of the sample is a study of T cells after yellow fever vaccination. TCRdb fed the 5' RACE reads into MiXCR, producing one record per CDR3 protein. The sample has about 220,000 distinct CDR3 sequences; 2.5% to 3.5% are singletons. The receptor comes from a man aged 18 to 29 who received the YFV17D yellow fever vaccine. Sample: CD4+ T cells sorted from PBMCs, taken 10 days after the yellow fever booster vaccination. J is TRBJ2-4 and V is TRBV21-1. TRBV21-1 is given as a pseudogene. For the CDR3, the DNA is TGTGCCAGCAGCAGCCACGGCAAGGAAAACATTCAGTACTTC. Protein product: CASSSHGKENIQYF.